Below are 21 T cell receptor beta chains sequenced from a single sample in a study of PD-L1 blockade in urothelial cancer. TCRdb's copy holds only in-frame clones and misses some; the assay was immunoSEQ multiplex PCR. Among tens of thousands of clones listed, 70% to 85% were seen once. Sequenced here: PBMCs, sampled around atezolizumab (anti-PD-L1) treatment. These receptors were collected from a man between 65 and 85 years old with urothelial cancer.

This clone has at least ten counts. J is TRBJ1-2 and V is TRBV7-8; 7 bases fit TRBD1. Germline lookup yields CDR1 SGHVS and CDR2 FQNEAQ. The length of the CDR3 is 16 residues. With V trimmed by 6 bases and J by 7 bases, 17 bases remained unmatched. The CDR3 spells CASSPYRQGGLGGYTF. The CDR3 bases are TGTGCCAGCAGTCCTTATCGTCAGGGGGGTCTTGGTGGCTACACCTTC.

The chain joins TRBV5-4 to TRBJ2-7, with TRBD1 matching 11 bases. The CDR3 contains 16 residues. Germline V gene data show CDR1 as SGHNT and CDR2 as YYREEE (reference sequence). The V and J ends lost 4 bases and 2 bases, in that order; junction bases with no gene match: 8. CDR3 region: CASSRTGGGRTYEQYF. CDR3 nucleotides: TGTGCCAGCAGCCGGACAGGGGGCGGTAGGACCTACGAGCAGTACTTC.

By share, this clone counts as medium-sized. The rearrangement joins TRBV2 to TRBJ1-6; no clear D. Germline lookup yields CDR1 SNHLY and CDR2 FYNNEI. V lost 6 bases and J 11 bases, leaving 14 bases between the germline ends. The CDR3 contains 13 residues. CDR3 bases: TGTGCCAGCAGCCGCGGTAGCCCCCCACCCCTCCACTTT. It is translated as CASSRGSPPPLHF. Complete variable domain (other parts from reference TRBV2 and TRBJ1-6): EPEVTQTPSHQVTQMGQEVILRCVPISNHLYFYWYRQILGQKVEFLVSFYNNEISEKSEIFDDQFSVERPDGSNFTLKIRSTKLEDSAMYFCASSRGSPPPLHFGNGTRLTVT.

The gene calls are TRBV6-5 and TRBJ2-5; TRBD2 agrees at 8 bases. Germline CDR1 and CDR2: MNHEY and SVGAGI. This CDR3 spans 15 amino acids. V dropped 4 bases and J dropped 4; count of bases not matched to a gene: 8. The chain's CDR3 is CASSLAGRGRETQYF. The CDR3 bases are TGTGCCAGCAGTTTAGCGGGAAGAGGGCGAGAGACCCAGTACTTC.

The chain links TRBV7-2 to TRBJ1-3, with TRBD1 as a possible D gene (5 bases). Looked up from germline, CDR1 is SGHTA and CDR2 is FQGNSA. V was clipped by 2 bases and J by 4 bases, with 9 bases between them. The CDR3 sequence is 14 residues long. CDR3 sequence (DNA): TGTGCCAGCAGCTTAAATGGACAAGGAAACACCATATATTTT. Translating gives CASSLNGQGNTIYF.

This chain connects TRBV11-1 to TRBJ1-1; 9 positions agree with TRBD1. V lost 6 bases, J lost 2 bases, and 4 bases stayed unmatched. This CDR3 has 14 amino acids. Looked up from germline, CDR1 is SGHAT and CDR2 is FQDESV (reference sequence). The CDR3 DNA follows: TGTGCCAGCAGAAAGGACAGGGGAAACACTGAAGCTTTCTTT. As protein: CASRKDRGNTEAFF.

The genes are TRBV5-6 and TRBJ2-1, with a weak D call TRBD2 (5 bases). This CDR3 has 14 residues. Looked up from germline, CDR1 is SGHDT and CDR2 is YYEEEE. The germline V and J ends were trimmed by 5 bases and 10 bases, with 19 bases remaining between them. The CDR3 DNA follows: TGTGCCAGCAGTCCTACTAGGCCGGGTGAGGAGCAGTTCTTC. Protein product: CASSPTRPGEEQFF.

The V gene is TRBV7-6, the J gene TRBJ1-6, with TRBD1 matching 9 bases. With 4 bases clipped from V and 6 bases from J, the junction kept 1 base outside the gene matches. This CDR3 comprises 14 residues. The germline V gene encodes CDR1 SGHVS and CDR2 FNYEAQ. CDR3 in amino acids: CASSSGQGNSPLHF. The CDR3 nucleotides read TGTGCCAGCAGCTCGGGACAGGGTAATTCACCCCTCCACTTT.

The chain recombines TRBV7-9 with TRBJ2-7; 10 positions agree with TRBD1. The CDR3 contains 14 residues. V lost 5 bases, J lost 6 bases, and 7 bases stayed unmatched. Per the germline V gene, CDR1 is SEHNR and CDR2 is FQNEAQ (reference sequence). CDR3 bases: TGTGCCAGCAGCCCCGGGACAGGGGTGGGCGAGCAGTACTTC. It codes for CASSPGTGVGEQYF.

This chain links TRBV11-3 with TRBJ2-7; D gene uncertain. Germline CDR1 SGHNT, CDR2 YENEEA. Trimming pared 0 bases from V and 5 bases from J, leaving 8 bases between. This CDR3 is 13 amino acids long. CDR3 bases: TGTGCCAGCAGCTTAGATTACAGACACGAGCAGTACTTC. Encoded protein: CASSLDYRHEQYF.

The chain has TRBV7-2 and TRBJ1-5; tentatively, D is TRBD1 (5 bases). The CDR3 runs to 15 residues. The V end lost 1 base, the J end lost 6 bases, and 13 bases lay between the germline ends. Per the germline V gene, CDR1 is SGHTA and CDR2 is FQGNSA. DNA of the CDR3: TGTGCCAGCAGCTTAGGGCCAGGGCGGGGTCAGCCCCAGCATTTT. Translation gives CASSLGPGRGQPQHF.

V usage is TRBV28 and J usage is TRBJ2-7; a weak D match, TRBD1 (6 bases). CDR3 length: 13 residues. Trimming pared 10 bases from V and 5 bases from J, leaving 18 bases between. The germline V gene has CDR1 MDHEN and CDR2 SYDVKM. CDR3 amino acids: CATIQGGSHEQYF. The CDR3 DNA is TGTGCCACGATTCAAGGGGGATCCCACGAGCAGTACTTC.

The chain links TRBV7-9 to TRBJ1-2, with 12 bases lining up with TRBD1. The CDR3 loop spans 17 amino acids. With V trimmed by 3 bases and J by 3 bases, 8 bases remained unmatched. The germline V gene encodes CDR1 SEHNR and CDR2 FQNEAQ (reference sequence). This CDR3 reads CASSFGGDRGQHYGYTF. CDR3 in DNA: TGTGCCAGCAGCTTTGGGGGGGACAGGGGGCAGCACTATGGCTACACCTTC.

The gene calls are TRBV7-2 and TRBJ2-5; D is possibly TRBD2 (6 bases). CDR3 length equals 14 residues. Trimming pared 4 bases from V and 7 bases from J, leaving 16 bases between. Germline V gene data show CDR1 as SGHTA and CDR2 as FQGNSA. The CDR3 loop reads CASSSTSSGGTQYF. In nucleotides, the CDR3 is TGTGCCAGCAGCTCGACTAGTAGTGGTGGGACCCAGTACTTC.

V usage is TRBV29-1 and J usage is TRBJ1-1, with no clear D. V was trimmed by 7 bases and J by 1 base, leaving 10 bases between them. The CDR3 is made up of 12 amino acids. Per the germline V gene, CDR1 is SQVTM and CDR2 is ANQGSEA. Written as DNA, the CDR3 is TGCAGCGCCCAGCGGGGGAACACTGAAGCTTTCTTT. Translated, it gives CSAQRGNTEAFF.

The chain uses TRBV9 and TRBJ2-5; 11 positions match TRBD2. CDR1 is SGDLS, CDR2 YYNGEE, per germline. The CDR3 length is 15 residues. V dropped 3 bases and J dropped 5; count of bases not matched to a gene: 6. CDR3 nucleotides: TGTGCCAGCAGCGGTAGCGGGGGGGCCGTGGAGACCCAGTACTTC. Protein sequence: CASSGSGGAVETQYF.

The chain carries TRBV6-1 and TRBJ2-2, with 8 bases lining up with TRBD1. The germline V gene encodes CDR1 MNHNS and CDR2 SASEGT. With V trimmed by 1 base and J by 4 bases, 11 bases remained unmatched. The CDR3 has 18 residues. Here the CDR3 reads CASSEVWVAGGFTGELFF. Written as DNA, the CDR3 is TGTGCCAGCAGTGAAGTATGGGTGGCAGGGGGCTTCACCGGGGAGCTGTTTTTT.

This clone has a single count. The chain's CDR3 is CASSPTGFSYEQYF. CDR3 sequence (DNA): TGCGCCAGCAGCCCTACAGGATTCTCCTACGAGCAGTACTTC. The chain couples TRBV5-1 to TRBJ2-7; perhaps TRBD1 as D (5 bases). Germline V gene lookup returns CDR1 SGHRS and CDR2 YFSETQ. The length of the CDR3 is 14 residues. Trimming took 4 bases from V and 0 from J, leaving 11 bases between them.

CDR3: CASSLDRGEQYF. CDR3 DNA: TGTGCCAGCAGCCTGGACAGGGGAGAGCAGTACTTC. This sequence joins TRBV7-2 and TRBJ2-7, with TRBD1 identical over 9 bases. The CDR3 has 12 amino acids. The germline CDR1 and CDR2 sequences are SGHTA and FQGNSA. The V gene end was trimmed by 5 bases and the J gene end by 7 bases; junction bases not matched to a gene: 3.

This clone was observed a single time. This chain links TRBV7-2 with TRBJ1-1; 7 positions match TRBD1. Germline CDR1 and CDR2: SGHTA and FQGNSA. The CDR3 sequence is 16 residues long. Germline trimming cut 5 bases from V and 5 bases from J; bases unmatched to any gene: 14. The CDR3 DNA follows: TGTGCCAGCAGCAGTCCCCCGGGACAGAGGGGTACTGAAGCTTTCTTT. Its translation is CASSSPPGQRGTEAFF.

This clone was counted a single time. The chain combines TRBV11-1 with TRBJ1-1; tentative D call: TRBD1 (5 bases). Per the germline V gene, CDR1 is SGHAT and CDR2 is FQDESV (reference sequence). This CDR3 contains 15 residues. Trimming pared 1 base from V and 1 base from J, leaving 10 bases between. CDR3 residues: CASSLDTGANTEAFF. CDR3 nucleotide sequence: TGTGCCAGCAGCTTAGATACAGGAGCGAACACTGAAGCTTTCTTT.